This is a list of T cell receptor beta chains from one sample in a study of T cell responses to AZD1222 COVID-19 vaccine. This table comes from immunoSEQ multiplex PCR, and its TCRdb copy is limited to in-frame clones, with some not included. The data show fewer than 100,000 clones, with about 88% seen just once and about 17% held by the top ten. The input for sequencing was peripheral blood, taken 28 days after the second AZD1222 dose. The origin of the receptors is an adult who received the AZD1222 COVID-19 vaccine. CDR3s include the opening cysteine and the closing phenylalanine or tryptophan. The order of the fields is J gene, V gene, clone size, D gene, CDR3 DNA, CDR3 protein. The D gene is left open where the match is weak. The size of a clone is reported for some rows only, either as once, few or many, or as a class for expanded clones.

TRBJ2-3,TRBV5-1,.,.,TGCGCCAGCAGCCAGTTGGGGGAAGATACGCAGTATTTT,CASSQLGEDTQYF
TRBJ1-1,TRBV29-1,.,TRBD1,TGCAGCGTGGACAGGGGACAGAACACTGAAGCTCTCTTT,CSVDRGQNTEALF
TRBJ1-2,TRBV4-1,.,TRBD1,TGCGCCAGCAGCCAGGGGACAGGGGAATCTAACTATGGCTACACCTTC,CASSQGTGESNYGYTF
TRBJ1-2,TRBV7-9,few,TRBD1,TGTGCCAGCAGCTACGGTGCGGGACAGGGAGGCTATGGCTACACCTTC,CASSYGAGQGGYGYTF
TRBJ1-3,TRBV4-1,.,TRBD1,TGCGCCAGCAGCGCAGGGACAGCCTCTGGAAACACCATATATTTT,CASSAGTASGNTIYF
TRBJ2-1,TRBV5-1,.,.,TGCGCCAGCATGGAGCGGGTTAGCAGCTCCTACAATGAGCAGTTCTTC,CASMERVSSSYNEQFF
TRBJ2-2,TRBV6-4,once,.,TGTGCCAGCAGTGACTGGTACACCGGGGAGCTGTTTTTT,CASSDWYTGELFF
TRBJ1-5,TRBV6-6,.,.,TGTGCCAGCAGTTATAAGGCGAATCAGCCCCAGCATTTT,CASSYKANQPQHF
TRBJ2-1,TRBV4-2,.,TRBD2,TGTGCCAGCAGCCCAGCGGGAGGGCCACCCAATGAGCAGTTCTTC,CASSPAGGPPNEQFF
TRBJ2-7,TRBV6-5,.,TRBD1,TGTGCCAGCAGCCAACCCGGGACAGGGGATTACGAGCAGTACTTC,CASSQPGTGDYEQYF
TRBJ2-2,TRBV19,.,TRBD2,TGTGCCAGTACCTCCTGGGGAGGGAGTGAGGGGGAGCTGTTTTTT,CASTSWGGSEGELFF
TRBJ1-2,TRBV6-5,.,.,TGTGCCAGCAGTTCCCCGGAACAACTCTATGGCTACACCTTC,CASSSPEQLYGYTF
TRBJ1-1,TRBV29-1,once,.,TGCAGCGTACAAGGGTGGGGGAACACTGAAGCTTTCTTT,CSVQGWGNTEAFF
TRBJ1-6,TRBV19,.,.,TGTGCCAGTAGTATGACCCCGCAGGGCAACAATTCACCCCTCCACTTT,CASSMTPQGNNSPLHF
TRBJ2-5,TRBV5-4,.,.,TGTGCCAGCAGCTCTCCGGGTCAACAAGAGACCCAGTACTTC,CASSSPGQQETQYF
TRBJ1-2,TRBV7-9,.,TRBD1,TGTGCCAGCAGCTTAGTGGGGACAGGGACCAATAACTATGGCTACACCTTC,CASSLVGTGTNNYGYTF
TRBJ2-7,TRBV5-1,.,TRBD2,TGCGCCAGCAGCTTGGCAGCGGGAGGGCCCTTTGACGAGCAGTACTTC,CASSLAAGGPFDEQYF
TRBJ1-1,TRBV27,.,.,TGTGCCAGCAGTTTCTTCTTCCGGACAGTCGGCACTGAAGCTTTCTTT,CASSFFFRTVGTEAFF
TRBJ2-5,TRBV24-1,.,.,TGTGCCACCAGTGAGGGCAGGAAGCAGACCCAGTACTTC,CATSEGRKQTQYF
TRBJ2-3,TRBV7-3,.,.,TGTGCCAGCAGCTTGGGCGATGCAGTAGGATCAGATACGCAGTATTTT,CASSLGDAVGSDTQYF
TRBJ1-1,TRBV6-1,.,TRBD1,TGTGCCAGCACCCCAGACAGGGGCCTTACTGAAGCTTTCTTT,CASTPDRGLTEAFF
TRBJ1-6,TRBV11-2,once,.,TGTGCCAGCAGCTTATATGGGGGGAATTATAATTCACCCCTCCACTTT,CASSLYGGNYNSPLHF
TRBJ2-5,TRBV12-3/TRBV12-4,.,.,TGTGCCAGCAGTTTAGCGCAAAGGGGTCAGTACTTC,CASSLAQRGQYF
TRBJ1-1,TRBV7-8,.,.,TGTGCCAGCAGCTCGCAGGGGAACACTGAAGCTTTCTTT,CASSSQGNTEAFF
TRBJ1-1,TRBV6-5,.,.,TGTGCCAGCAGTTACTCACCGGGGGCCACTGAAGCTTTCTTT,CASSYSPGATEAFF
TRBJ2-7,TRBV30,once,.,TGTGCCTGGAGTGTTAACTACTCCTACGAGCAGTACTTC,CAWSVNYSYEQYF
TRBJ1-1,TRBV5-5,.,.,TGTGCCAGCAGCTTGGTTTCGAACAAGAACACTGAAGCTTTCTTT,CASSLVSNKNTEAFF
TRBJ2-5,TRBV7-8,once,.,TGTGCCAGCAGCTTAGTCGGACAGACGGAAGAGACCCAGTACTTC,CASSLVGQTEETQYF
TRBJ2-2,TRBV14,.,.,TGTGCCAGCAGCCCGGGACGGCCGAACACCGGGGAGCTGTTTTTT,CASSPGRPNTGELFF
TRBJ2-1,TRBV7-7,.,TRBD2,TGTGCCAGCAGCTTAGCGGGTAGCGGGAGGGCCCTCCTTGACAATGAGCAGTTCTTC,CASSLAGSGRALLDNEQFF
TRBJ1-1,TRBV29-1,.,TRBD1,TGCAGCGCTCGACAGGGGCTGAACACTGAAGCTTTCTTT,CSARQGLNTEAFF
TRBJ2-7,TRBV6-6,.,.,TGTGCCAGCTGGAGGGGCGTCTCCTACGAGCAGTACTTC,CASWRGVSYEQYF
TRBJ1-1,TRBV28,.,.,TGTGCCAGCATTTCTTATCAGGTTGAAGCTTTCTTT,CASISYQVEAFF
TRBJ2-5,TRBV29-1,.,.,TGCAGCGTTGGTCTTATGCGGGAAGAGACCCAGTACTTC,CSVGLMREETQYF
TRBJ2-3,TRBV6-4,few,TRBD2,TGTGCCAGCAGTTCCTCCCCCGCGGGAGGGGGAGATACGCAGTATTTT,CASSSSPAGGGDTQYF
TRBJ1-5,TRBV30,.,TRBD1,TGTGCCTGGTCGACAGGGGGCAATCAGCCCCAGCATTTT,CAWSTGGNQPQHF
TRBJ1-3,TRBV3-1/TRBV3-2,.,TRBD1,TGTGCCAGCAGCCTGGGACAGGGTATAGCTGGAAACACCATATATTTT,CASSLGQGIAGNTIYF
TRBJ1-3,TRBV20-1,once,.,TGCAGTGCTAGAGCTGGTGGCACCATATATTTT,CSARAGGTIYF
TRBJ2-7,TRBV11-1,.,.,TGTGCCAGACTACCTTACGAGCAGTACTTC,CARLPYEQYF
TRBJ2-7,TRBV4-1,.,TRBD2,TGCGCCAGCAGCCTGACTAGCGGGAGGACCTACGAGCAGTACTTC,CASSLTSGRTYEQYF
TRBJ2-2,TRBV5-1,.,TRBD1,TGCGCCAGCAGCTTGGGTACAGGGGCCACCGGGGAGCTGTTTTTT,CASSLGTGATGELFF
TRBJ2-7,TRBV2,.,TRBD1,TGTGCCAGCTTAAGGGACAGGGTTTCCTACGAGCAGTACTTC,CASLRDRVSYEQYF
TRBJ2-1,TRBV12-3/TRBV12-4,.,.,TGTGCCAGCAGTTTAGGCTCGGGCAATGAGCAGTTCTTC,CASSLGSGNEQFF
TRBJ2-4,TRBV29-1,.,.,TGCAGCGTTGAAGTGCCCGGCCTATGGGACATTCAGTACTTC,CSVEVPGLWDIQYF
TRBJ2-5,TRBV7-8,.,TRBD2,TGTGCCAGCAGCCGGGGCCGGGAGGGAGGAAGTGAGACCCAGTACTTC,CASSRGREGGSETQYF
TRBJ2-5,TRBV3-1/TRBV3-2,.,TRBD2,TGTGCCAGCAGTCAGACTAGCGGGGAGACCCAGTACTTC,CASSQTSGETQYF
TRBJ2-3,TRBV11-2,.,.,TGTGCCAGCAGCTTAATTCTAGCAGCTAGCACAGATACGCAGTATTTT,CASSLILAASTDTQYF
TRBJ1-1,TRBV5-1,.,TRBD1,TGCGCCAGCAGCTGGTCAGGGGGGGACGCTGAAGCTTTCTTT,CASSWSGGDAEAFF
TRBJ2-7,TRBV3-1/TRBV3-2,.,TRBD1,TGTGCCAGCAGCCAAGCAGGCAGGGGGACCTACGAGCAGTACTTC,CASSQAGRGTYEQYF
TRBJ1-2,TRBV5-4,.,.,TGTGCCAGCAGTCGACAGACTAACTATGGCTACACCTTC,CASSRQTNYGYTF
TRBJ1-4,TRBV27,few,.,TGTGCCAGCAGCCCGGCCCCCAGAGGAACTAATGAAAAACTGTTTTTT,CASSPAPRGTNEKLFF
TRBJ1-2,TRBV18,.,.,TGTGCCAGCTCTTCAAGGGATAACTATGGCTACACCTTC,CASSSRDNYGYTF
TRBJ2-1,TRBV16,.,.,TGTGCCAGCAGCCAATTCGGAGCAGGGGACCACAATGAGCAGTTCTTC,CASSQFGAGDHNEQFF
TRBJ1-1,TRBV5-1,.,.,TGCGCCAGCAGCTTGGATCAGGCAAGAAACACTGAAGCTTTCTTT,CASSLDQARNTEAFF
TRBJ1-5,TRBV2,.,.,TGTGCCAGCAGTTTAAACGACGCCTATAGCAATCAGCCCCAGCATTTT,CASSLNDAYSNQPQHF
TRBJ2-2,TRBV3-1/TRBV3-2,.,.,TGTGCCAGCAGCCGCACGACCGGGGAGCTGTTTTTT,CASSRTTGELFF
TRBJ1-2,TRBV2,.,.,TGTGCCAGCAGTGAAGGGAGGCAGGTTATGGGCTACACCTTC,CASSEGRQVMGYTF